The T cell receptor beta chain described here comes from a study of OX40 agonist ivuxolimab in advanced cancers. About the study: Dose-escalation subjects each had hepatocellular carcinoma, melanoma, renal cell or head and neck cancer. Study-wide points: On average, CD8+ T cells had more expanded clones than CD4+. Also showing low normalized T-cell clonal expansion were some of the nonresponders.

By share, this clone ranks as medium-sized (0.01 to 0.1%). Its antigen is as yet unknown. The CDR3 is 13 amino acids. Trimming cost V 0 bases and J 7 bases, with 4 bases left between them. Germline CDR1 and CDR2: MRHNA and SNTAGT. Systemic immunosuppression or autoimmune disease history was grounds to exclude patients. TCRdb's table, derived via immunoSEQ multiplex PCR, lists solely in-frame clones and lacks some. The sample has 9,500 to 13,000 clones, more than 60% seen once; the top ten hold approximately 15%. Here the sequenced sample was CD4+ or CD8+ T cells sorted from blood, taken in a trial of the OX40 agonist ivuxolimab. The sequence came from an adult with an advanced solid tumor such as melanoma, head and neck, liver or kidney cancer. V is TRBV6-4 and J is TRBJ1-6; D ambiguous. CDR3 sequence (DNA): TGTGCCAGCAGTGACTCGACAAATTCACCCCTCCACTTT. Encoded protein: CASSDSTNSPLHF.